Each of the 2 T cell receptor beta chains below was sequenced from the same sample in a study of blood T cell repertoires in COVID-19. The data were produced by immunoSEQ multiplex PCR, yet TCRdb's version contains in-frame clones alone and is incomplete. The sample holds 250,000 to 300,000 clones, more than 75% seen once. Source material: PBMCs or T cells enriched from blood (not recorded which). These receptors all stem from a woman aged 55-70 years in a cohort exposed to, infected with or recovered from COVID-19 (not recorded which).

This clone showed up just once. The chain is built from TRBV19 and TRBJ2-3; 7 bases are shared with TRBD2. This CDR3 spans 19 amino acids. The germline gives CDR1 LNHDA, CDR2 SQIVND (reference sequence). V was pared by 7 bases and J by 11 bases, with 30 bases of the junction left unmatched. CDR3 DNA sequence: TGTGCCAGTAAGGGGAACAACGCCTGGCTAGCGGCCTCGGGGGGTGTGCAGTATTTT. Its protein is CASKGNNAWLAASGGVQYF.

The gene calls are TRBV5-1 and TRBJ2-1; 11 bases agree with TRBD2. V was pared by 6 bases and J by 7 bases, with 9 bases of the junction left unmatched. The CDR3 has 15 amino acids. Germline V gene sequence: CDR1 SGHRS, CDR2 YFSETQ. The CDR3 sequence is CASNPTSGMVNEQFF. In DNA form, the CDR3 reads TGCGCCAGCAACCCGACTAGCGGGATGGTAAATGAGCAGTTCTTC.